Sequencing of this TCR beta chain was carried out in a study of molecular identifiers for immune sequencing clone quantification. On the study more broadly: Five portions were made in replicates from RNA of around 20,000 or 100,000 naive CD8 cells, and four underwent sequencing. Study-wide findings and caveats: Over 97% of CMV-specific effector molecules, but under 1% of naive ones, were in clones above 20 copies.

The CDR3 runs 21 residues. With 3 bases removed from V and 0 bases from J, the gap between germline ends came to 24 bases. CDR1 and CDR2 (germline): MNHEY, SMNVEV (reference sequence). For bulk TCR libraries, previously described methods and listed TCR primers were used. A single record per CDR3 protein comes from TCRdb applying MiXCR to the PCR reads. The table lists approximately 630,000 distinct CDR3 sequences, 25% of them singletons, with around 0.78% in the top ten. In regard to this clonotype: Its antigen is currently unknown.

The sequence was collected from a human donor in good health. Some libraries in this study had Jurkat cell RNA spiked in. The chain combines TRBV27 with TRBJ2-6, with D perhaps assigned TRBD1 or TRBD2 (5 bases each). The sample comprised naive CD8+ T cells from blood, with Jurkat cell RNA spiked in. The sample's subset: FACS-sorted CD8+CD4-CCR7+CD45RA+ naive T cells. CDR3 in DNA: TGTGCCAGCAGTTTGGGACGTATGGGCGTCCAACAGGTCTCTGGGGCCAACGTCCTGACTTTC. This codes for CASSLGRMGVQQVSGANVLTF.